Below, one T cell receptor beta chain is given with its context. The record originates from a study of blood T cell repertoires in COVID-19. Overall study context: The origin of the acute and convalescent COVID-19 samples was the United States, Italy and Spain.

The V and J ends lost 2 bases and 5 bases respectively, with 10 bases between them. The CDR3 totals 14 residues. Germline CDR1 SNHLY, CDR2 FYNNEI. Original data processing: Reference gene primers were amplified, and this amplification served to estimate nucleated cell counts. Sequenced by immunoSEQ multiplex PCR; TCRdb stores in-frame clones only, minus some. V and J calls plus clone size are reproduced from that table; the DNA served to infer D and trimming. The sample contains tens of thousands of clones, around four fifths of which appear only once. The TCR sequence derives from a man aged 55 to 70 with acute or convalescent COVID-19. The chain couples TRBV2 to TRBJ1-5, with D possibly matching TRBD1 (5 bases). Sequencing used peripheral blood. CDR3 DNA: TGTGCCAGCAGTGAAAGGTGGGGCGATCAGCCCCAGCATTTT. This encodes CASSERWGDQPQHF.